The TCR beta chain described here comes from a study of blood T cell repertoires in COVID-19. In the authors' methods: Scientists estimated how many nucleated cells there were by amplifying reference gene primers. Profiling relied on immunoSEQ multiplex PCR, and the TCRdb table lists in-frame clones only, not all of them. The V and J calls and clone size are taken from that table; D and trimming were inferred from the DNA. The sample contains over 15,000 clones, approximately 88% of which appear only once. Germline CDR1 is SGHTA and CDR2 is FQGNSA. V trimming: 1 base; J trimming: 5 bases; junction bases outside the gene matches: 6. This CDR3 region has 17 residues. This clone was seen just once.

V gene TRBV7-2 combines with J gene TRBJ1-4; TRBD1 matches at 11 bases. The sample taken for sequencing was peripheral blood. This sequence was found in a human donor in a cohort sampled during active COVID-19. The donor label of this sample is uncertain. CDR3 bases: TGTGCCAGCAGCTTAGTAGGACAGGGGGCATCAAATGAAAAACTGTTTTTT. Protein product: CASSLVGQGASNEKLFF.